A selection of T cell receptor beta chains follows, all from one sample in a study of blood T cell repertoires in COVID-19. TCRdb's table, derived via immunoSEQ multiplex PCR, lists solely in-frame clones and lacks some. The data contain under 130,000 clones, roughly 87% of them singletons. The specimen sequenced was peripheral blood. These receptors were taken from a man between 45 and 60 years old in a cohort sampled during active COVID-19. Each CDR3 is given with its conserved first and last residue. The order of the fields is V gene, J gene, CDR3 protein.

TRBV6-6	TRBJ2-7	CASSFGASYEQYF
TRBV12-3/TRBV12-4	TRBJ1-5	CASGTGGGQPQHF
TRBV2	TRBJ2-2	CASSEVRVGTGELFF
TRBV4-1	TRBJ1-4	CASSQDGSGWGEKLFF
TRBV6-2/TRBV6-3	TRBJ2-3	CASSYSLLGVTDTQYF
TRBV11-2	TRBJ2-1	CASSLELAANEQFF
TRBV19	TRBJ2-3	CASTEAVLAGVRSTDTQYF
TRBV10-3	TRBJ2-1	CAISGDREMYGEQFF
TRBV15	TRBJ1-1	CATSRGYNEAFF
TRBV5-1	TRBJ1-1	CASSLDFGGHSEAFF
TRBV11-2	TRBJ1-4	CASSQSGRREKLFF